The 11 T cell receptor beta chains below all came from one sample that was sequenced in a study of blood T cell repertoires in COVID-19. The assay was immunoSEQ multiplex PCR, and TCRdb's table has in-frame clones only and misses some. The sample has about 48,000 clones, roughly nine tenths seen once. Specimen: peripheral blood. The origin of the receptors is a man between 65 and 80 years old with acute or convalescent COVID-19.

About this clone: Other DNA sequences in this sample translate to the same CDR3. The chain combines TRBV2 with TRBJ2-7; 7 nucleotides align to TRBD1. The CDR3 length is 13 residues. The ends lost 1 base at V and 5 bases at J; junction bases unmatched: 2. Per germline, CDR1 SNHLY and CDR2 FYNNEI. CDR3 residues: CASSEGDRDEQYF. The CDR3 region has the DNA TGTGCCAGCAGTGAAGGTGACAGGGACGAGCAGTACTTC.

This clone showed up just a few times. CDR3 sequence (DNA): TGTGCCAGTAGTATGTACAGGGACACTGAAGCTTTCTTT. Translating gives CASSMYRDTEAFF. The chain recombines TRBV19 with TRBJ1-1; TRBD1 might be the D (6 bases). Per germline, CDR1 LNHDA and CDR2 SQIVND (reference sequence). The CDR3 contains 13 residues. Trimming took off 3 bases at V and 3 bases at J, with 8 bases between the two ends.

The chain couples TRBV16 to TRBJ1-1, with D possibly matching TRBD1 (6 bases). Germline V gene sequence: CDR1 KGHSY, CDR2 FQNENV. V shed 4 bases and J shed 0 bases, with 15 bases lying between them. This CDR3 spans 16 amino acids. The CDR3, as DNA: TGTGCCAGCAGCCGCCGAGGGGGACTAATGAACACTGAAGCTTTCTTT. Protein product: CASSRRGGLMNTEAFF.

CDR3 region: CASSPNSRRVSGNTIYF. In DNA, the CDR3 is TGTGCCAGCTCACCAAATTCTCGCAGGGTCTCTGGAAACACCATATATTTT. J is TRBJ1-3 and V is TRBV18, with D perhaps TRBD1 (5 bases). The V gene's germline CDR1 is KGHSH and CDR2 LQKENI. The length of the CDR3 is 17 residues. V was pared by 2 bases and J by 0 bases, with 14 bases between. Together with reference TRBV18 and TRBJ1-3, the CDR3 gives the full variable domain: NAGVMQNPRHLVRRRGQEARLRCSPMKGHSHVYWYRQLPEEGLKFMVYLQKENIIDESGMPKERFSAEFPKEGPSILRIQQVVRGDSAAYFCASSPNSRRVSGNTIYFGEGSWLTVV.

The chain recombines TRBV14 with TRBJ1-2; D uncertain. The germline gives CDR1 SGHDN, CDR2 FVKESK. This CDR3 is 13 amino acids long. V was clipped by 4 bases and J by 2 bases, with 8 bases between them. The CDR3 region is CASSRHINYGYTF. As DNA, the CDR3 is TGTGCCAGCAGCCGTCACATAAACTATGGCTACACCTTC. The variable domain in full, completed from reference TRBV14 and TRBJ1-2, reads EAGVTQFPSHSVIEKGQTVTLRCDPISGHDNLYWYRRVMGKEIKFLLHFVKESKQDESGMPNNRFLAERTGGTYSTLKVQPAELEDSGVYFCASSRHINYGYTFGSGTRLTVV.

This clone has a single count. The chain combines TRBV7-3 with TRBJ2-1, with TRBD2 matching 13 bases. V gave up 5 bases and J gave up 4 bases; unmatched junction bases: 5. This CDR3 spans 16 amino acids. The V gene's germline CDR1 is SGHTA and CDR2 FQGTGA. The DNA for the CDR3 is TGTGCCAGCAGCGCACTAGCGGGGGGGCTGTACAATGAGCAGTTCTTC. It translates to CASSALAGGLYNEQFF.

The V call is TRBV5-1, the J call TRBJ2-7, with D tentatively TRBD1 (6 bases). V was trimmed by 4 bases and J by 6 bases, leaving 14 bases between them. Germline-derived CDR1 and CDR2 are SGHRS and YFSETQ. The CDR3 is made up of 13 amino acids. This CDR3 is CASSPATGREQYF. As DNA, the CDR3 is TGCGCCAGCAGCCCAGCCACAGGGCGCGAGCAGTACTTC.

In its sample, this clone was seen a few times. The CDR3 coding sequence is TGTGCCAGCATCAAGGACAGGGGGAGGACTGAAGCTTTCTTT. Translated, it gives CASIKDRGRTEAFF. The chain couples TRBV7-9 to TRBJ1-1; 10 positions match TRBD1. Germline V CDR1 and CDR2: SEHNR, FQNEAQ (reference sequence). The CDR3 contains 14 residues. Trimming at V came to 7 bases and at J to 5 bases, leaving 7 bases not matched to a gene.

The chain employs TRBV5-1 and TRBJ2-2; D might be TRBD1 (6 bases). Germline CDR1 reads SGHRS; CDR2 reads YFSETQ. The CDR3 is 16 amino acids. The germline V and J ends were trimmed by 4 bases and 2 bases, with 15 bases remaining between them. CDR3 nucleotides: TGCGCCAGCAGCCTACCTGGGGGCTCCAACACCGGGGAGCTGTTTTTT. This codes for CASSLPGGSNTGELFF.

The rearrangement links TRBV19 to TRBJ1-2; 10 bases are a match to TRBD1. CDR1 LNHDA and CDR2 SQIVND come from the germline V gene (reference sequence). V lost 0 bases to trimming and J lost 2 bases; unmatched junction nucleotides: 12. The CDR3 totals 19 residues. The CDR3 DNA reads TGTGCCAGTAGTATAGAGGAGGGACAGGGGCGAGACATCAACTATGGCTACACCTTC. Translating it yields CASSIEEGQGRDINYGYTF.

The V call is TRBV2, the J call TRBJ1-4; 10 nucleotides match TRBD1. CDR1 is SNHLY and CDR2 is FYNNEI in the germline V gene. J was trimmed by 8 bases and V by 0 bases; bases with no gene match: 6. The CDR3 sequence is 16 residues long. In DNA form, the CDR3 reads TGTGCCAGCAGTGAAGCCAGGGGGACAGGGGTGGAAAAACTGTTTTTT. Translation: CASSEARGTGVEKLFF.